This entry is about one TCR beta chain. This clone was recorded a few times. This receptor's antigen is unknown. The input lacks base qualities; no much larger clone sits a single base away. The library came from the immunoSEQ multiplex PCR assay. RNA was extracted from all samples and reverse transcribed into cDNA as template for TCR sequencing. SuperScript III was used for first-strand cDNA synthesis, primed with a 2:1 mix of oligo-dT and random hexamers. A synthetic immune receptor repertoire was used to gauge amplification bias, and whatever bias remained was removed computationally. The authors' pipeline ran thus. Raw reads were preprocessed to remove errors, and CDR3 was defined according to IMGT conventions as the region from the conserved cysteine to phenylalanine. Clonality was calculated as 1 minus Shannon entropy normalized by log2 of the number of productive unique TCRs. Whether scalp clones were CD4 or CD8 was inferred by matching scalp TCRbeta sequences against CD4 and CD8 repertoires sorted from blood. TCRdb retrieved this table from immuneACCESS and kept in-frame rearrangements only. Not all clones are present; in checked studies, unresolved V genes account for under half, and no reason is known for the remainder. From that table come the V and J calls and clone size; the DNA was used to work out D and trimming. The sample contains under 350,000 clones, 55% to 75% of them found a single time. Jointly, the top ten make up more than 1.5% of the sample.

According to the study, the label for this sample's time point signals: less than 25 weeks on oral tofacitinib. What the treatment or condition label conveys for this sample: oral pan-JAK inhibitor, 5-10 mg twice daily. From alopecia areata patients, peripheral blood was collected along with lesional scalp punch biopsies. PBMCs were isolated by density centrifugation and stained for CD3, CD4 and CD8, and CD4+ and CD8+ T cells were sorted on a FACSAria. The sample originates from a study of CD8+ T cells in alopecia areata (dated by TCRdb to between 2018 and 2020). Background on the whole study: Treated patients were enrolled in an open-label pilot trial of oral tofacitinib, 5 to 10 mg twice daily, for moderate-to-severe alopecia areata. RNA was extracted with the PAXgene miRNA kit for fixed scalp, the miRNeasy kit for PBMCs, and the RNeasy kit for mouse skin. High-throughput TCRbeta sequencing was used to examine T cell clonal expansion in alopecia areata in both the C3H/HeJ mouse model and human patients. On the human side, TCRbeta sequencing was run on scalp tissue and on sorted CD4+ and CD8+ peripheral blood T cells from healthy controls and from alopecia areata patients with either patchy or totalis/universalis disease. Biopsies were taken from tofacitinib-treated patients at baseline and at 4 and 24 weeks of treatment, and a later scalp biopsy was taken in several of the tofacitinib-treated patients. For the treated patients, the SALT score, which quantifies what percentage of scalp surface area is affected, served as the measure of disease severity. TCRbeta CDR3 regions were amplified by immunoSEQ multiplex PCR using 35 Vbeta forward and 13 Jbeta reverse primers. Clonality in the scalp was compared among normal scalp (n=4), patchy alopecia areata scalp (n=8), and alopecia totalis/universalis scalp (n=8). Tofacitinib was administered for 6 to 18 months, and 6 months of follow-up off drug were then conducted to assess delayed response and recurrence.

V gives up 0 bases and J gives up 0 bases, and the segment between their germline ends measures 18 bases. The germline V gene (reference sequence) yields GTSNPN for CDR1 and SVGIG for CDR2. The CDR3 starts with the cysteine, ends with the phenylalanine, and has 17 residues. Only the CDR3 portion is preserved as DNA: 51 bases, with reading frame beginning at the first base. Broader findings and caveats from the paper: Compared with normal scalp, lesional scalp had higher clonality and more expanded CD8+ clones, particularly in alopecia totalis/universalis, a pattern that suggests antigenic drive. Scalp TCR repertoire analysis is complicated because resident alphabeta T cells in normal human skin are also sequenced, whereas mouse skin is dominated by gammadelta T cells. Many expanded lesional clones were found to persist in scalp and blood during tofacitinib treatment, and relapse after treatment cessation may be partly explained by this persistence. Shared TCR sequences between patients were less evident than in mice, which may be partly attributable to HLA diversity in the patient population. Because the treated cohort was small and included a single nonresponder, larger studies are needed to assess links between baseline CD8+ expansion and response. With tofacitinib, both scalp clonality and the number of expanded CD8+ clones among the top 100 scalp clones went down significantly.

Recombination connected TRBV30 to TRBJ2-7; the D gene cannot be resolved beyond TRBD1 or TRBD2, each matching 5 bases. The source material was CD4+ T cells sorted from blood, sampled at week 24, from a patient treated with tofacitinib. The sequence was collected from a human donor with alopecia areata. The CDR3 region: CAWSVQFLPGSSYEQYF. The nucleotide sequence reads as follows: TGTGCCTGGAGTGTACAGTTCTTGCCAGGGAGCTCCTACGAGCAGTACTTC.